Listed here are 17 T cell receptor beta chains from one sample, sequenced in a study of OX40 agonist ivuxolimab in advanced cancers. Profiling relied on immunoSEQ multiplex PCR, and the TCRdb table lists in-frame clones only, not all of them. The repertoire consists of about 47,000 clones, with approximately 84% occurring once and the leading ten covering 30% to 35%. Sequenced material: CD4+ or CD8+ T cells sorted from blood, taken in a trial of the OX40 agonist ivuxolimab. Source of these receptors: an adult with an advanced solid tumor such as melanoma, head and neck, liver or kidney cancer.

The gene calls are TRBV13 and TRBJ2-3; D is uncertain. The CDR3 sequence is 12 residues long. Germline V lookup: CDR1 PRHDT, CDR2 FYEKMQ (reference sequence). V lost 4 bases and J lost 1, with 3 bases in between. This chain's CDR3 is CASSSRTDTQYF. The CDR3 DNA sequence: TGTGCCAGCAGCTCCCGCACAGATACGCAGTATTTT.

J is TRBJ2-5 and V is TRBV9; 11 positions agree with TRBD2. The J segment lost 4 bases and the V segment lost 2 bases, leaving 4 bases of the junction unmatched. The CDR3 extends over 15 amino acids. Germline V lookup: CDR1 SGDLS, CDR2 YYNGEE. The CDR3 here is CASSVSGGAGETQYF. The CDR3 bases are TGTGCCAGCAGCGTTAGCGGGGGGGCAGGAGAGACCCAGTACTTC. Looking up the rest from reference TRBV9 and TRBJ2-5 gives the full variable domain: DSGVTQTPKHLITATGQRVTLRCSPRSGDLSVYWYQQSLDQGLQFLIQYYNGEERAKGNILERFSAQQFPDLHSELNLSSLELGDSALYFCASSVSGGAGETQYFGPGTRLLVL.

The chain carries TRBV28 and TRBJ2-7; 10 nucleotides agree with TRBD2. CDR1 MDHEN and CDR2 SYDVKM come from the germline V gene. The CDR3 has 12 amino acids. The J segment lost 7 bases and the V segment lost 5 bases, leaving 2 bases of the junction unmatched. CDR3 residues: CASSLLAGEQYF. CDR3 DNA: TGTGCCAGCAGTCTACTAGCGGGGGAGCAGTACTTC.

Concerning this clone: The junction departs from germline at one end; a sequencing error may be responsible. V is TRBV6-1 and J is TRBJ2-7; 9 bases agree with TRBD2. The CDR3 extends over 14 amino acids. CDR1 and CDR2 from the germline V gene are MNHNS and SASEGT. CDR3 sequence: CASREAGGTIEQYF. DNA for the CDR3: TGTGCCAGCAGGGAAGCGGGGGGCACTATCGAGCAGTACTTC.

This clone was recorded a few times. The chain employs TRBV2 and TRBJ1-5; 7 bases fit TRBD1. Per germline, CDR1 SNHLY and CDR2 FYNNEI. V was pared by 4 bases and J by 8 bases, with 5 bases of the junction left unmatched. This CDR3 comprises 13 residues. The CDR3 DNA follows: TGTGCCAGCAGTGCGACAGGGATGGAGCCCCAGCATTTT. Translating it yields CASSATGMEPQHF.

The genes are TRBV7-3 and TRBJ2-2, with 14 bases lining up with TRBD2. The CDR3 sequence is 17 residues long. Trimming removed 5 bases from V and 5 bases from J; junction bases left unmatched: 7. Germline V gives CDR1 SGHTA, CDR2 FQGTGA. CDR3 sequence (DNA): TGTGCCAGCAGCCAAAGACTAGCGGGAGGGGGTACCGGGGAGCTGTTTTTT. It encodes CASSQRLAGGGTGELFF. The whole variable domain, filled in from reference TRBV7-3 and TRBJ2-2, reads GAGVSQTPSNKVTEKGKYVELRCDPISGHTALYWYRQSLGQGPEFLIYFQGTGAADDSGLPNDRFFAVRPEGSVSTLKIQRTERGDSAVYLCASSQRLAGGGTGELFFGEGSRLTVL.

J is TRBJ1-5 and V is TRBV18, with 8 nucleotides matching TRBD1. This CDR3 is built from 14 residues. Per germline, CDR1 KGHSH and CDR2 LQKENI. V dropped 3 bases and J dropped 3; count of bases not matched to a gene: 1. The CDR3 DNA sequence: TGTGCCAGCTCACCGACAGGGGACAATCAGCCCCAGCATTTT. This encodes CASSPTGDNQPQHF.

In DNA form, the CDR3 reads TGTGCCAGCAGCTTAGGGTCTGGACTAGCGGGCTACGAGCAGTACTTC. Residues: CASSLGSGLAGYEQYF. The gene calls are TRBV7-9 and TRBJ2-7, with 11 positions matching TRBD2. This CDR3 is 16 amino acids long. Per the germline V gene, CDR1 is SEHNR and CDR2 is FQNEAQ (reference sequence). V lost 1 base to trimming and J lost 3 bases; unmatched junction nucleotides: 5.

The J gene is TRBJ2-5, the V gene TRBV2, with D maybe TRBD2 (6 bases). This CDR3 comprises 13 residues. CDR1 is SNHLY, CDR2 FYNNEI, per germline. Deletions cut 6 bases from V and 2 bases from J, with 10 bases between. CDR3 sequence: CASSRDFQETQYF. The CDR3 DNA reads TGTGCCAGCAGCAGGGACTTTCAAGAGACCCAGTACTTC.

A few counts support this clone. The V and J genes are TRBV11-3 and TRBJ2-1; 8 positions agree with TRBD2. The CDR3 consists of 14 residues. The V and J ends lost 3 bases and 4 bases, in that order; junction bases with no gene match: 2. The V gene's germline CDR1 is SGHNT and CDR2 YENEEA. CDR3 sequence: CASSFGGVYNEQFF. CDR3 DNA sequence: TGTGCCAGCAGCTTCGGGGGGGTTTACAATGAGCAGTTCTTC. Full variable domain (remainder filled in from reference TRBV11-3 and TRBJ2-1): EAGVVQSPRYKIIEKKQPVAFWCNPISGHNTLYWYLQNLGQGPELLIRYENEEAVDDSQLPKDRFSAERLKGVDSTLKIQPAELGDSAVYLCASSFGGVYNEQFFGPGTRLTVL.

The chain carries TRBV6-5 and TRBJ2-1; 9 bases match TRBD1. Germline V CDR1 and CDR2: MNHEY, SVGAGI. V trimming: 3 bases; J trimming: 4 bases; junction bases outside the gene matches: 4. The CDR3 spans 15 residues. This chain's CDR3 is CASSYLGQGYNEQFF. For the CDR3, the DNA is TGTGCCAGCAGTTATTTGGGACAGGGATACAATGAGCAGTTCTTC.

This rearrangement joins TRBV5-1 to TRBJ2-7; TRBD2 matches at 13 bases. In germline, CDR1 is SGHRS, CDR2 YFSETQ. The CDR3 spans 17 residues. Losses at the gene ends were 2 bases for V and 3 bases for J; bases not matched to a gene: 8. The DNA for the CDR3 is TGCGCCAGCAGCTTAGGACTAGCGGGAGCGGTGGGCTACGAGCAGTACTTC. Translated, it gives CASSLGLAGAVGYEQYF.

The chain has TRBV7-2 and TRBJ1-5; TRBD1 matches at 7 bases. The J segment lost 3 bases and the V segment lost 5 bases, leaving 4 bases of the junction unmatched. Germline V gene sequence: CDR1 SGHTA, CDR2 FQGNSA. The CDR3 is made up of 14 amino acids. In nucleotides, the CDR3 is TGTGCCAGCAGCATTGGGACAGCCAATCAGCCCCAGCATTTT. Translating it yields CASSIGTANQPQHF.

In its sample, this clone was seen many times. A much larger clone differs from this one at a single base, so this may be a read error. The sample holds other DNA sequences that translate to the same CDR3. This chain uses TRBV7-3 with TRBJ2-7; D is perhaps TRBD2 (6 bases). This CDR3 region has 18 residues. V lost 4 bases to trimming and J lost 5 bases, with 27 bases between them. CDR1 and CDR2 (germline): SGHTA, FQGTGA. DNA of the CDR3: TGTGCCAGCAGCTCCGAGACCGGTCGCGGGGAGTCAGGAAACGAGCAGTACTTC. Protein product: CASSSETGRGESGNEQYF.

This chain links TRBV11-1 with TRBJ2-1; the D is unclear. The V end was cut by 0 bases, the J end by 5 bases, with 11 bases between. CDR3 length equals 15 residues. Germline assignment: CDR1 SGHAT and CDR2 FQDESV (reference sequence). The CDR3 region has the DNA TGTGCCAGCAGCTTAGCGCTCTATACACACAATGAGCAGTTCTTC. Its translation: CASSLALYTHNEQFF.

This clone was picked up one time. The chain uses TRBV19 and TRBJ2-7; 7 bases are a match to TRBD1. The CDR3 is made up of 15 amino acids. V was clipped by 5 bases and J by 6 bases; unmatched bases: 13. Per germline, CDR1 LNHDA and CDR2 SQIVND (reference sequence). CDR3 sequence (DNA): TGTGCCAGTAGTTTTTACCCGACAGGGACGGGCGAGCAGTACTTC. Translated, it gives CASSFYPTGTGEQYF. The full variable domain, completed using reference TRBV19 and TRBJ2-7, is DGGITQSPKYLFRKEGQNVTLSCEQNLNHDAMYWYRQDPGQGLRLIYYSQIVNDFQKGDIAEGYSVSREKKESFPLTVTSAQKNPTAFYLCASSFYPTGTGEQYFGPGTRLTVT.

This chain joins TRBV7-2 and TRBJ2-3; D is unresolved. CDR3 size: 13 residues. The V gene lost 1 base and the J gene lost 4 bases, with 6 bases spanning the gap. Germline V gene sequence: CDR1 SGHTA, CDR2 FQGNSA. CDR3 in amino acids: CASSLGASDTQYF. CDR3 nucleotides: TGTGCCAGCAGCTTAGGGGCGTCAGATACGCAGTATTTT.